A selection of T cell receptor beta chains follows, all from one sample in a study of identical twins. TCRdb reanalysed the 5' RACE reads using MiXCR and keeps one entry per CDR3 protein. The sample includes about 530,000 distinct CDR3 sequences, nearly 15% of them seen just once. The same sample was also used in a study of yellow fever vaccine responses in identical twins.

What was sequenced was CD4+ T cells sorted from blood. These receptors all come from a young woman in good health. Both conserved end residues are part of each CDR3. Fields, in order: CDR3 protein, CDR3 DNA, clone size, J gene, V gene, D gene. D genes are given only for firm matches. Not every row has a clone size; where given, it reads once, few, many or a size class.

CDR3 protein: CAVTTGLNTGELFF
CDR3 DNA: TGTGCCGTCACCACAGGGCTGAACACCGGGGAGCTGTTTTTT
clone size: -
J gene: TRBJ2-2
V gene: TRBV12-3/TRBV12-4
D gene: -

CDR3 protein: CASTRETNEKLFF
CDR3 DNA: TGTGCCAGCACCAGGGAAACTAATGAAAAACTGTTTTTT
clone size: -
J gene: TRBJ1-4
V gene: TRBV2
D gene: -

CDR3 protein: CASSKETGYGELFF
CDR3 DNA: TGTGCCAGCAGCAAGGAGACAGGGTACGGGGAGCTGTTTTTT
clone size: -
J gene: TRBJ2-2
V gene: TRBV7-2
D gene: TRBD1

CDR3 protein: CSVEMGLNTEAFF
CDR3 DNA: TGCAGCGTTGAAATGGGTCTGAACACTGAAGCTTTCTTT
clone size: -
J gene: TRBJ1-1
V gene: TRBV29-1
D gene: -

CDR3 protein: CSARGPTFQETQYF
CDR3 DNA: TGCAGTGCTAGAGGACCGACATTTCAAGAGACCCAGTACTTC
clone size: few
J gene: TRBJ2-5
V gene: TRBV20-1
D gene: -

CDR3 protein: CASSTGPGGNEQYF
CDR3 DNA: TGTGCCAGCAGCACTGGTCCAGGGGGCAACGAGCAGTACTTC
clone size: few
J gene: TRBJ2-7
V gene: TRBV5-6
D gene: TRBD1

CDR3 protein: CASSLMPAAGNEQFF
CDR3 DNA: TGTGCCAGCAGCTTAATGCCAGCGGCTGGGAATGAGCAGTTCTTC
clone size: -
J gene: TRBJ2-1
V gene: TRBV7-3
D gene: -

CDR3 protein: CSVGGSENQPQHF
CDR3 DNA: TGCAGCGTTGGGGGTTCGGAGAATCAGCCCCAGCATTTT
clone size: few
J gene: TRBJ1-5
V gene: TRBV29-1
D gene: -

CDR3 protein: CASSPGLAGQETDTQYF
CDR3 DNA: TGTGCCAGCTCACCGGGACTAGCGGGCCAAGAGACAGATACGCAGTATTTT
clone size: once
J gene: TRBJ2-3
V gene: TRBV18
D gene: TRBD2

CDR3 protein: CATSDLGYNEQFF
CDR3 DNA: TGTGCCACCAGTGATTTAGGGTACAATGAGCAGTTCTTC
clone size: -
J gene: TRBJ2-1
V gene: TRBV24-1
D gene: -

CDR3 protein: CASSRTSGGAVEQFF
CDR3 DNA: TGTGCCAGCAGCCGTACTAGCGGGGGGGCCGTTGAGCAGTTCTTC
clone size: -
J gene: TRBJ2-1
V gene: TRBV12-3/TRBV12-4
D gene: TRBD2

CDR3 protein: CASSLLGAGPATGELFF
CDR3 DNA: TGCGCCAGCAGCCTGCTTGGGGCGGGCCCAGCCACCGGGGAGCTGTTTTTT
clone size: many
J gene: TRBJ2-2
V gene: TRBV4-1
D gene: -

CDR3 protein: CAISESAPRGTEAFF
CDR3 DNA: TGTGCCATCAGTGAGTCAGCCCCCAGGGGCACTGAAGCTTTCTTT
clone size: few
J gene: TRBJ1-1
V gene: TRBV10-3
D gene: -

CDR3 protein: CSANSGITGNEQFF
CDR3 DNA: TGCAGTGCTAACAGCGGGATAACGGGCAATGAGCAGTTCTTC
clone size: -
J gene: TRBJ2-1
V gene: TRBV20-1
D gene: TRBD2

CDR3 protein: CAISESGGSSETQYF
CDR3 DNA: TGTGCCATCAGTGAGTCAGGCGGGAGTTCAGAGACCCAGTACTTC
clone size: -
J gene: TRBJ2-5
V gene: TRBV10-3
D gene: TRBD2

CDR3 protein: CASSFSTQETQYF
CDR3 DNA: TGCGCCAGCAGCTTTTCAACCCAAGAGACCCAGTACTTC
clone size: few
J gene: TRBJ2-5
V gene: TRBV5-1
D gene: -

CDR3 protein: CATSGDSSYEQYF
CDR3 DNA: TGTGCCACCAGTGGAGACAGCTCCTACGAGCAGTACTTC
clone size: -
J gene: TRBJ2-7
V gene: TRBV24-1
D gene: -

CDR3 protein: CASSFYGTSGVTGELFF
CDR3 DNA: TGCGCCAGCAGCTTCTATGGGACTAGCGGGGTCACCGGGGAGCTGTTTTTT
clone size: many
J gene: TRBJ2-2
V gene: TRBV5-1
D gene: TRBD2

CDR3 protein: CASTKGDNEQFF
CDR3 DNA: TGTGCCAGCACAAAGGGGGACAATGAGCAGTTCTTC
clone size: few
J gene: TRBJ2-1
V gene: TRBV12-3/TRBV12-4
D gene: -

CDR3 protein: CATSEPPGDPHTDTQYF
CDR3 DNA: TGTGCCACCAGTGAACCACCCGGGGACCCCCACACAGATACGCAGTATTTT
clone size: -
J gene: TRBJ2-3
V gene: TRBV24-1
D gene: -

CDR3 protein: CASSTHRGGNQPQHF
CDR3 DNA: TGTGCCAGCAGTACCCACAGGGGGGGCAATCAGCCCCAGCATTTT
clone size: few
J gene: TRBJ1-5
V gene: TRBV27
D gene: TRBD1

CDR3 protein: CASVLGQTQYF
CDR3 DNA: TGTGCCAGTGTCTTGGGGCAGACCCAGTACTTC
clone size: -
J gene: TRBJ2-5
V gene: TRBV2
D gene: -

CDR3 protein: CASSAGTGVTDTQYF
CDR3 DNA: TGTGCCAGCAGCGCCGGGACAGGGGTCACAGATACGCAGTATTTT
clone size: -
J gene: TRBJ2-3
V gene: TRBV2
D gene: TRBD1

CDR3 protein: CAISTGLAGGTGELFF
CDR3 DNA: TGTGCCATCAGTACTGGACTAGCGGGAGGCACCGGGGAGCTGTTTTTT
clone size: -
J gene: TRBJ2-2
V gene: TRBV10-3
D gene: TRBD2

CDR3 protein: CASSVTLPDNEQFF
CDR3 DNA: TGCGCCAGCAGCGTGACACTCCCGGACAATGAGCAGTTCTTC
clone size: few
J gene: TRBJ2-1
V gene: TRBV5-1
D gene: -

CDR3 protein: CASSRWTGGAGELFF
CDR3 DNA: TGTGCCAGCAGCCGGTGGACAGGAGGTGCCGGGGAGCTGTTTTTT
clone size: -
J gene: TRBJ2-2
V gene: TRBV7-9
D gene: TRBD1

CDR3 protein: CASSKREGLYEQYF
CDR3 DNA: TGTGCCAGCTCGAAGCGGGAGGGCCTCTACGAGCAGTACTTC
clone size: -
J gene: TRBJ2-7
V gene: TRBV11-2
D gene: TRBD2

CDR3 protein: CASSWGGQYLSQNTIYF
CDR3 DNA: TGCGCCAGCAGTTGGGGAGGGCAATATCTCTCGCAGAACACCATATATTTT
clone size: -
J gene: TRBJ1-3
V gene: TRBV4-1
D gene: -

CDR3 protein: CASTPAGGKNTGELFF
CDR3 DNA: TGCGCCAGCACCCCGGCAGGGGGGAAAAACACCGGGGAGCTGTTTTTT
clone size: few
J gene: TRBJ2-2
V gene: TRBV5-1
D gene: -

CDR3 protein: CASSEGGQRHSPLHF
CDR3 DNA: TGTGCCAGCAGTGAGGGGGGACAGCGGCACTCACCCCTCCACTTT
clone size: -
J gene: TRBJ1-6
V gene: TRBV6-4
D gene: TRBD1

CDR3 protein: CASSSGHYGYTF
CDR3 DNA: TGCGCCAGCAGCTCGGGACATTATGGCTACACCTTC
clone size: -
J gene: TRBJ1-2
V gene: TRBV5-1
D gene: -

CDR3 protein: CASSREYWWGNEQFF
CDR3 DNA: TGTGCCAGCAGCCGAGAGTACTGGTGGGGCAATGAGCAGTTCTTC
clone size: -
J gene: TRBJ2-1
V gene: TRBV14
D gene: -

CDR3 protein: CASSTGPPSGRTDTQYF
CDR3 DNA: TGCGCCAGCAGCACCGGACCCCCTAGCGGGAGGACAGATACGCAGTATTTT
clone size: -
J gene: TRBJ2-3
V gene: TRBV5-1
D gene: TRBD2

CDR3 protein: CSASRSTSGAQETQYF
CDR3 DNA: TGCAGTGCTAGCAGGTCGACTAGCGGGGCACAAGAGACCCAGTACTTC
clone size: -
J gene: TRBJ2-5
V gene: TRBV20-1
D gene: TRBD2

CDR3 protein: CASSQVLAGLTYEQYF
CDR3 DNA: TGCGCCAGCAGCCAAGTCCTAGCGGGGTTAACCTACGAGCAGTACTTC
clone size: -
J gene: TRBJ2-7
V gene: TRBV4-1
D gene: TRBD2

CDR3 protein: CASSQVRGPHQETQYF
CDR3 DNA: TGTGCCAGCAGCCAAGTTCGGGGGCCCCACCAAGAGACCCAGTACTTC
clone size: -
J gene: TRBJ2-5
V gene: TRBV14
D gene: -

CDR3 protein: CASSPRSFQETQYF
CDR3 DNA: TGTGCCAGCAGCCCTAGATCGTTCCAAGAGACCCAGTACTTC
clone size: -
J gene: TRBJ2-5
V gene: TRBV5-5
D gene: -

CDR3 protein: CASSSTPASGSHDEQFF
CDR3 DNA: TGCGCCAGCAGTTCAACCCCGGCTAGCGGGAGTCACGATGAGCAGTTCTTC
clone size: -
J gene: TRBJ2-1
V gene: TRBV5-1
D gene: TRBD2

CDR3 protein: CASSLAVLGGTDTEAFF
CDR3 DNA: TGTGCCAGCAGCTTAGCAGTTTTGGGAGGGACTGACACTGAAGCTTTCTTT
clone size: -
J gene: TRBJ1-1
V gene: TRBV7-9
D gene: -

CDR3 protein: CASSLGSVRVRLRETQYF
CDR3 DNA: TGTGCCAGCAGCTTAGGGTCGGTCAGGGTACGATTGAGAGAGACCCAGTACTTC
clone size: -
J gene: TRBJ2-5
V gene: TRBV7-8
D gene: -

CDR3 protein: CASSLVWGGETQYF
CDR3 DNA: TGTGCCAGCAGTTTGGTCTGGGGGGGGGAGACCCAGTACTTC
clone size: -
J gene: TRBJ2-5
V gene: TRBV12-3/TRBV12-4
D gene: TRBD2

CDR3 protein: CASSLVQGGWNTEAFF
CDR3 DNA: TGCGCCAGCAGCTTGGTTCAGGGTGGGTGGAACACTGAAGCTTTCTTT
clone size: -
J gene: TRBJ1-1
V gene: TRBV5-1
D gene: -

CDR3 protein: CASSLNSGTGGVEQYF
CDR3 DNA: TGTGCCAGCAGCTTAAATTCCGGGACAGGGGGCGTCGAGCAGTACTTC
clone size: -
J gene: TRBJ2-7
V gene: TRBV12-3/TRBV12-4
D gene: TRBD1

CDR3 protein: CASSRGLAGWAEQFF
CDR3 DNA: TGTGCCAGCAGCCGGGGACTAGCGGGATGGGCTGAGCAGTTCTTC
clone size: -
J gene: TRBJ2-1
V gene: TRBV14
D gene: TRBD2

CDR3 protein: CSADADSNEQFF
CDR3 DNA: TGCAGTGCTGACGCCGATAGTAATGAGCAGTTCTTC
clone size: -
J gene: TRBJ2-1
V gene: TRBV20-1
D gene: -

CDR3 protein: CASSPQAGGNQPQHF
CDR3 DNA: TGTGCCAGCAGTCCCCAGGCCGGAGGCAATCAGCCCCAGCATTTT
clone size: few
J gene: TRBJ1-5
V gene: TRBV27
D gene: -

CDR3 protein: CASSSTTQNTEAFF
CDR3 DNA: TGCGCCAGCAGCTCGACGACACAGAACACTGAAGCTTTCTTT
clone size: few
J gene: TRBJ1-1
V gene: TRBV5-1
D gene: -

CDR3 protein: CASSLVGAGGPGETQYF
CDR3 DNA: TGTGCCAGCAGCTTAGTGGGAGCGGGGGGCCCGGGAGAGACCCAGTACTTC
clone size: -
J gene: TRBJ2-5
V gene: TRBV7-6
D gene: TRBD2

CDR3 protein: CSARDVGGVNQETQYF
CDR3 DNA: TGCAGTGCTAGAGACGTCGGGGGGGTAAACCAAGAGACCCAGTACTTC
clone size: few
J gene: TRBJ2-5
V gene: TRBV20-1
D gene: TRBD2